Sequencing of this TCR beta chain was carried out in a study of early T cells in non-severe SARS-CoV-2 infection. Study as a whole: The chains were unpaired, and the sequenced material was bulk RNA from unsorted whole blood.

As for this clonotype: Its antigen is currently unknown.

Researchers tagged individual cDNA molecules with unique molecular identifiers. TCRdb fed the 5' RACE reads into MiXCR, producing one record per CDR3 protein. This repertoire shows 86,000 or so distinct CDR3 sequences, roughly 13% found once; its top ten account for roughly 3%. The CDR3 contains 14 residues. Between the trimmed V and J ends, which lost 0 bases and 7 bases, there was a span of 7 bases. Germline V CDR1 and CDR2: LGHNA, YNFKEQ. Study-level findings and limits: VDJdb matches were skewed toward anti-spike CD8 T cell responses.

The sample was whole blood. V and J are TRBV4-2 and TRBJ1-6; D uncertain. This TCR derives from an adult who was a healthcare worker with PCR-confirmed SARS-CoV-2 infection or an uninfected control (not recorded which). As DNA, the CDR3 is TGTGCCAGCAGCCAAGAACCCCAGAATTCACCCCTCCACTTT. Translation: CASSQEPQNSPLHF.